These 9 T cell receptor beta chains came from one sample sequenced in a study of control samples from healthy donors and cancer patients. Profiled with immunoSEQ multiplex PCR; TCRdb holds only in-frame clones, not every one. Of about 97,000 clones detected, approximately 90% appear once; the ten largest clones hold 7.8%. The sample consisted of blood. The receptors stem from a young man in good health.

The CDR3 coding sequence is TGTGCCAGCAGCCATGGGAGAAGCTCTGGAAACACCATATATTTT. Its protein is CASSHGRSSGNTIYF. The chain employs TRBV14 and TRBJ1-3; D gene uncertain. Germline V gene sequence: CDR1 SGHDN, CDR2 FVKESK. The ends were cut back, 3 bases at V and 0 bases at J, with 9 bases in the middle. This CDR3 is 15 amino acids long.

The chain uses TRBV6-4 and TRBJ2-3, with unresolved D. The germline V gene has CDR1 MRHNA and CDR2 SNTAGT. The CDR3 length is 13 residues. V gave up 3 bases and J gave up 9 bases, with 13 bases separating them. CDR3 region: CASSEGRVGTQYF. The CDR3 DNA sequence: TGTGCCAGCAGTGAGGGTAGAGTTGGGACGCAGTATTTT.

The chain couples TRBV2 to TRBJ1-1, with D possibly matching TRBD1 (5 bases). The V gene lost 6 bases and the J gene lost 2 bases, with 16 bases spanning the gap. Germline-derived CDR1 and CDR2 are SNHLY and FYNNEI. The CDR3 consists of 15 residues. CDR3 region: CASSVPTELNTEAFF. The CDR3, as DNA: TGTGCCAGCAGCGTCCCGACAGAACTTAACACTGAAGCTTTCTTT.

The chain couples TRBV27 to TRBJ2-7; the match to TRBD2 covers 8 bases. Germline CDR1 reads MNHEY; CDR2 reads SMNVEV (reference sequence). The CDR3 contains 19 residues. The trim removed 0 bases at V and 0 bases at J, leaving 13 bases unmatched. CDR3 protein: CASSLSIGLAGQISYEQYF. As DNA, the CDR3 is TGTGCCAGCAGTTTATCGATAGGGCTAGCGGGCCAAATCTCCTACGAGCAGTACTTC.

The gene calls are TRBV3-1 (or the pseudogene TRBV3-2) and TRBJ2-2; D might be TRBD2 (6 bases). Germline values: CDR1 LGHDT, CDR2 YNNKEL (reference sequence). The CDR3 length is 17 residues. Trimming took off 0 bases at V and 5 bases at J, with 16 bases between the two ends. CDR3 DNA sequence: TGTGCCAGCAGCCAAGATCAGGATAGCGGATATACCGGGGAGCTGTTTTTT. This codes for CASSQDQDSGYTGELFF.

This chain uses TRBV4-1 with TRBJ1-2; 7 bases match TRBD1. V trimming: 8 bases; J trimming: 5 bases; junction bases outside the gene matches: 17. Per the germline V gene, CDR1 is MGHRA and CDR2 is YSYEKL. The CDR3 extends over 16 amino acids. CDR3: CASARDSQEIRYGYTF. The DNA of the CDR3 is TGCGCCAGCGCCAGGGACAGTCAAGAAATTCGATATGGCTACACCTTC.

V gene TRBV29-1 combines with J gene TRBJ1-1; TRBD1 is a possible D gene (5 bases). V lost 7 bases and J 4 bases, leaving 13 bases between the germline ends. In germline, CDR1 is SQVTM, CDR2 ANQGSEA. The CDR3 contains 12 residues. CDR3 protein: CSAREAGTEAFF. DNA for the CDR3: TGCAGCGCCAGGGAGGCGGGCACTGAAGCTTTCTTT.

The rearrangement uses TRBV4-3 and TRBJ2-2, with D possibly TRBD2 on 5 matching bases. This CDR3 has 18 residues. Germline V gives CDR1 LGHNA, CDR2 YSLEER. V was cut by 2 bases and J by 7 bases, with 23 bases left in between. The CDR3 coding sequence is TGCGCCAGCAGCCAATACCTCTGGCTAGCCGTTTATGGCGGGGAGCTGTTTTTT. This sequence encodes CASSQYLWLAVYGGELFF.

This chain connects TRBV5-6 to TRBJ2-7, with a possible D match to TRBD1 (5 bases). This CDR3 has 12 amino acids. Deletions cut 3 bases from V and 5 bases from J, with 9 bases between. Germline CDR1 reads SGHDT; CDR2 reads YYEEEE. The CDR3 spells CASSSGLHEQYV. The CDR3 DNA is TGTGCCAGCAGCTCAGGGTTACACGAGCAGTACGTC.